This TCR beta chain was observed in a study of cytomegalovirus exposure and HLA in healthy donors. Study summary: Prior work identified 95 million to 120 million unique TCR beta sequences in some 180 million T cells.

With regard to this clone: The antigen is not known.

Regarding donors, all were healthy bone marrow donors. At the time of sampling, donors were nominally healthy, though unrecorded immune exposures were likely. Whole-study results and caveats: Most of the CMV-associated TCR beta chains (in a later analysis) appeared to be HLA-restricted.

The primer mix had 60 Vbeta and 13 Jbeta primers. Method: immunoSEQ multiplex PCR; TCRdb's copy keeps in-frame clones and lacks some. The sample includes 100,000 to 150,000 clones, approximately 77% seen only once; the top ten take about 1.4%. The CDR3 is 13 amino acids. Germline V lookup: CDR1 SEHNR, CDR2 FQNEAQ (reference sequence). Trimming cost V 4 bases and J 8 bases, with 14 bases left between them. J is TRBJ1-2 and V is TRBV7-9, with D possibly matching TRBD1 (5 bases). The sequenced sample consisted of PBMCs. This TCR was sampled from a woman in her forties in good health and CMV-seronegative. This chain's CDR3 is CASSSGPGGGYTF. The CDR3 region has the DNA TGTGCCAGCAGCTCAGGGCCTGGAGGGGGCTACACCTTC.